This entry describes one T cell receptor beta chain. Its antigen is not identified. The sample originates from a study of blood T cells in healthy people across ages. Looking at the study overall: When template switching was applied, about one barcoded beta molecule was captured per two T cells. Whole-study findings and limits: The donors' CMV status was not determined, possibly confounding changes in expanded clonotypes. Higher diversity and more naive CD4+ cells were features of long-lived donors, compared to aged donors.

Germline CDR1 and CDR2: ENHRY and SYGVKD. V was pared by 5 bases and J by 6 bases, with 13 bases between. The CDR3 sequence is 13 residues long. Sample-barcoded 5' priming and a J-beta primer mix drove a second PCR of roughly 7 to 11 cycles. TCRdb fed the 5' RACE reads into MiXCR, producing one record per CDR3 protein. The top ten hold 13% of the sample, which has roughly 800,000 distinct CDR3 sequences, roughly 34% seen once. The sequenced sample consisted of blood. This rearrangement joins TRBV10-3 to TRBJ1-2; D is undetermined. The receptor was isolated from a man aged 18 to 35 in good health. The CDR3 nucleotides are TGTGCCATCAGTAGGACTCCCAGGAATGGCTACACCTTC. Translation: CAISRTPRNGYTF.